The clone carrying this TCR beta chain was recorded once. The repertoire was sequenced with immunoSEQ multiplex PCR; TCRdb's copy has only in-frame clones and lacks some. The sample lists 270,000 or so clones, roughly 76% seen once, with approximately 5.6% in the top ten. Between the trimmed V and J ends, which lost 2 bases and 5 bases, there was a span of 20 bases. The V gene's germline CDR1 is MGHRA and CDR2 YSYEKL. The length of the CDR3 is 17 residues. The data belong to a study of cytotoxic CD8 clonotypes in ibrutinib-treated CLL. Study context: When averaged across all of the samples, the counts came to some 250,000 productive templates and 85,000 to 95,000 productive rearrangements.

Here the sequenced sample was PBMCs, taken at disease progression, from a patient treated with ibrutinib. The chain carries TRBV4-1 and TRBJ2-3, with D tentatively TRBD1 (7 bases). The TCR comes from a human donor with chronic lymphocytic leukemia. CDR3 nucleotide sequence: TGCGCCAGCAGCCAAACTCAGGGGGGATTTAGGGGAGATACGCAGTATTTT. Residues: CASSQTQGGFRGDTQYF.